The clone carrying this T cell receptor (beta chain) was seen at least ten times. CDR3 size: 14 residues. Germline V CDR1 and CDR2: DFQATT, SNEGSKA (reference sequence). Trimming took 4 bases from V and 2 from J; bases not matched to a gene: 8. The data belong to a study of response to subunit inactivated influenza vaccine. In TCRdb, the RT-PCR reads were re-called with MiXCR into one record per CDR3 protein. The table lists some 570,000 distinct CDR3 sequences, roughly 12% of them singletons. This sample also appeared in a second study, on T cells expressing NK-cell markers. That report notes: Libraries used 5'RACE template switching adding universal primer site and UMIs. In sorted CD3+CD56+NKG2C+, CD3+CD56+NKG2C- and CD3+CD56-NKG2C+ T cells, TCR beta repertoires were obtained.

V is TRBV20-1 and J is TRBJ2-7; 7 bases fit TRBD2. This clonotype was obtained from a man aged 50 or older who received an inactivated influenza vaccine. The material was PBMCs from blood, obtained on the day of vaccination. CDR3 amino acids: CSAIFRTRAYEQYF. Written as DNA, the CDR3 is TGCAGTGCTATTTTCAGGACTAGGGCCTACGAGCAGTACTTC.